The source of this TCR beta chain is a study of blood T cell repertoires in COVID-19. The wider study: The samples span acute and convalescent COVID-19 from the United States, Italy and Spain. In each case, the material was cDNA or gDNA derived from T cells, B-cell-depleted T cells, or PBMCs.

The assay was immunoSEQ multiplex PCR, and TCRdb's table has in-frame clones only and misses some. The sample consists of about 150,000 clones, 83% of them appearing once. Seattle patients were enrolled during active infection and followed longitudinally. The TCR comes from a woman aged 55-69 years with COVID-19, enrolled during active disease. Sample: peripheral blood.

Here the CDR3 reads CASSPGTTYEQYF. The CDR3 nucleotides are TGTGCCAGCTCACCTGGGACAACCTACGAGCAGTACTTC. The genes are TRBV18 and TRBJ2-7; D is possibly TRBD1 (6 bases). CDR1 and CDR2 (germline): KGHSH, LQKENI. The CDR3 runs to 13 residues. V was trimmed by 3 bases and J by 2 bases, leaving 8 bases between them. The variable domain in full, with the rest retrieved from reference TRBV18 and TRBJ2-7, is NAGVMQNPRHLVRRRGQEARLRCSPMKGHSHVYWYRQLPEEGLKFMVYLQKENIIDESGMPKERFSAEFPKEGPSILRIQQVVRGDSAAYFCASSPGTTYEQYFGPGTRLTVT.